These 15 T cell receptor beta chains came from one sample sequenced in a study of shared clonotypes between healthy human individuals. The table came from immunoSEQ multiplex PCR; TCRdb's copy has only in-frame clones and leaves some out. The repertoire holds around 2,000,000 clones, with roughly 94% as singletons. Terminally differentiated effector memory CD45RA+ cells were excluded by CCR7 positive selection of CD45RO-negative cells. The sample taken for sequencing was naive CD8+ T cells sorted from blood. The receptors derive from a man aged 18 to 29 in good health.

Concerning this clone: The junction and the germline gene differ at one end; a read error may be behind it. This chain uses TRBV19 with TRBJ1-3; 7 bases match TRBD1. CDR3 length: 15 residues. Germline lookup yields CDR1 LNHDA and CDR2 SQIVND (reference sequence). The CDR3 reads CASRSRDSLGTTIYF. Written as DNA, the CDR3 is TGTGCCAGTCGGTCCCGGGACAGCCTCGGAACCACCATATATTTT.

The chain has TRBV4-3 and TRBJ2-7; D gene ambiguous. This CDR3 region has 15 residues. The V gene's germline CDR1 is LGHNA and CDR2 YSLEER. The V gene lost 0 bases and the J gene lost 3 bases, with 12 bases spanning the gap. The CDR3: CASSQERALGYEQYF. DNA of the CDR3: TGCGCCAGCAGCCAAGAAAGGGCCCTGGGCTACGAGCAGTACTTC.

A remark on this clone: Other DNA sequences in this specimen translate into the identical CDR3. The chain employs TRBV6-5 and TRBJ1-3, with D maybe TRBD1 (5 bases). In germline, CDR1 is MNHEY, CDR2 SVGAGI. Trimming stripped 2 bases from V and 4 bases from J, with 9 bases between. CDR3 size: 14 residues. CDR3 residues: CASSYGAGGNTIYF. CDR3 DNA sequence: TGTGCCAGCAGTTACGGAGCAGGGGGAAACACCATATATTTT.

The chain has TRBV7-2 and TRBJ1-2, with TRBD1 as a possible D gene (6 bases). V was cut by 2 bases and J by 4 bases, with 14 bases left in between. Germline V gives CDR1 SGHTA, CDR2 FQGNSA. This CDR3 contains 15 residues. The CDR3 region has the DNA TGTGCCAGCAGCTTATATAGGGGGGGCCTCTATGGCTACACCTTC. As protein: CASSLYRGGLYGYTF. Complete variable domain (other parts from reference TRBV7-2 and TRBJ1-2): GAGVSQSPSNKVTEKGKDVELRCDPISGHTALYWYRQSLGQGLEFLIYFQGNSAPDKSGLPSDRFSAERTGGSVSTLTIQRTQQEDSAVYLCASSLYRGGLYGYTFGSGTRLTVV.

This clone is a singleton in its sample. The rearrangement joins TRBV29-1 to TRBJ2-2, with D perhaps TRBD2 (6 bases). Germline V gene lookup returns CDR1 SQVTM and CDR2 ANQGSEA. The CDR3 contains 16 residues. V was cut by 6 bases and J by 4 bases, with 21 bases left in between. The CDR3 spells CSVLRADYEFTGELFF. CDR3 DNA: TGCAGCGTCCTAAGGGCGGACTACGAGTTCACCGGGGAGCTGTTTTTT.

The CDR3 sequence is CASRPVGAGNEQYF. In DNA, the CDR3 is TGTGCCAGCAGGCCCGTGGGGGCGGGGAACGAGCAGTACTTC. The V gene is TRBV6-1, the J gene TRBJ2-7, with D perhaps given as TRBD1 or TRBD2 (6 bases each). The CDR3 is 14 residues long. V lost 6 bases and J lost 5, with 17 bases in between. Per germline, CDR1 MNHNS and CDR2 SASEGT.

This clone was seen a single time. The chain's CDR3 is CASSVGNSASYEQYF. The CDR3 bases are TGTGCCAGCAGCGTAGGGAACAGTGCCTCCTACGAGCAGTACTTC. V and J are TRBV9 and TRBJ2-7; D is undetermined. Germline V gives CDR1 SGDLS, CDR2 YYNGEE. The ends were cut back, 0 bases at V and 0 bases at J, with 10 bases in the middle. The CDR3 runs 15 residues.

The genes are TRBV5-1 and TRBJ2-3, with a tentative D call TRBD1 (6 bases). The CDR3 runs 17 residues. The ends were cut back, 3 bases at V and 0 bases at J, with 17 bases in the middle. CDR1 and CDR2 (germline): SGHRS, YFSETQ. The CDR3 DNA follows: TGCGCCAGCAGCTCCTTAACAGGGCCCATTAGCACAGATACGCAGTATTTT. Translated: CASSSLTGPISTDTQYF. The whole variable domain, filled in from reference TRBV5-1 and TRBJ2-3, reads KAGVTQTPRYLIKTRGQQVTLSCSPISGHRSVSWYQQTPGQGLQFLFEYFSETQRNKGNFPGRFSGRQFSNSRSEMNVSTLELGDSALYLCASSSLTGPISTDTQYFGPGTRLTVL.

This chain links TRBV7-9 with TRBJ2-2; maybe TRBD1 (6 bases). From germline, CDR1 is SEHNR and CDR2 FQNEAQ (reference sequence). This CDR3 contains 13 residues. Trimming took off 5 bases at V and 5 bases at J, with 9 bases between the two ends. The CDR3 reads CASSDGQTGELFF. In nucleotides, the CDR3 is TGTGCCAGCAGCGATGGACAGACCGGGGAGCTGTTTTTT.

The gene calls are TRBV9 and TRBJ1-3; the D is unclear. The V and J ends lost 4 bases and 3 bases respectively, with 8 bases between them. The CDR3 runs 13 residues. The germline CDR1 and CDR2 sequences are SGDLS and YYNGEE. CDR3 sequence: CASSYQYGNTIYF. The CDR3 region has the DNA TGTGCCAGCAGCTACCAATATGGAAACACCATATATTTT.

Here the CDR3 DNA reads TGTGCCAGAAGCTTGGGCACGATGAGAGATAGGTGGGATTGCGAAAACATTCAGTACTTC. Encoded protein: CARSLGTMRDRWDCENIQYF. The rearrangement joins TRBV5-3 to TRBJ2-4; D is ambiguous. TRBV5-3 is identified as an open reading frame with a role that is uncertain. V dropped 0 bases and J dropped 5 bases, with 27 bases sitting between them. The CDR3 covers 20 residues.

The chain recombines TRBV16 with TRBJ2-7, with 7 positions matching TRBD2. From germline, CDR1 is KGHSY and CDR2 FQNENV. Germline trimming cut 3 bases from V and 3 bases from J; bases unmatched to any gene: 5. This CDR3 comprises 14 residues. The chain's CDR3 is CASSHSSGYYEQYF. CDR3 nucleotides: TGTGCCAGCAGCCATTCTAGCGGCTACTACGAGCAGTACTTC.

The J gene is TRBJ2-7, the V gene TRBV5-1; no definite D call. V lost 5 bases and J 3 bases, leaving 12 bases between the germline ends. This CDR3 is 13 amino acids long. CDR1 and CDR2 (germline): SGHRS, YFSETQ. In DNA, the CDR3 is TGCGCCAGCAGGTTGCCTGGGGACTACGAGCAGTACTTC. Protein product: CASRLPGDYEQYF.

In the case of this clone: Other DNA sequences from this sample encode an identical CDR3 as well. The chain's CDR3 is CASSQDSTGVYEQYF. DNA for the CDR3: TGCGCCAGCAGCCAAGATTCGACTGGAGTCTACGAGCAGTACTTC. This chain uses TRBV4-1 with TRBJ2-7; no clear D. This CDR3 has 15 residues. Per the germline V gene, CDR1 is MGHRA and CDR2 is YSYEKL. V was clipped by 0 bases and J by 3 bases, with 12 bases between them.

The gene calls are TRBV14 and TRBJ2-3; 8 nucleotides line up with TRBD2. The CDR3 totals 17 residues. With V trimmed by 0 bases and J by 1 base, 6 bases remained unmatched. In germline, CDR1 is SGHDN, CDR2 FVKESK. The CDR3 region has the DNA TGTGCCAGCAGCCAAGACTTACTAGCGGTTGGCACAGATACGCAGTATTTT. Its translation is CASSQDLLAVGTDTQYF.